A selection of T cell receptor beta chains follows, all from one sample in a study of glioma-infiltrating T cells after dendritic cell vaccination. This table comes from immunoSEQ multiplex PCR, and its TCRdb copy is limited to in-frame clones, with some not included. Counted here are about 92,000 clones, around 86% occurring once; the ten biggest clones make up roughly 14%. Material: blood, obtained before dendritic cell vaccination. The receptors were sampled from a human donor with glioblastoma. CDR3s include the opening cysteine and the closing phenylalanine or tryptophan.

v_call	cdr3_aa
TRBV5-4	CASSSGQGNEKLFF
TRBV7-3	CASSLSGGGHSPLHF
TRBV7-2	CASSFAQGSTGELFF
TRBV7-7	CASSPGETQYF
TRBV27	CASSLSQVYEQYF
TRBV6-5	CASSTGQGDTGELFF
TRBV6-6	CASSKKGGEKLFF
TRBV5-5	CASSLLLAGHNEQFF
TRBV6-1	CASSEGRNTEAFF
TRBV11-1	CASSASSGQGSGYTF
TRBV6-5	CASSYSGSSYEQYF
TRBV19	CAPTPLARNTGELFF
TRBV2	CASEGGLANEQFF
TRBV5-6	CASSLMGTGGGDTQYF
TRBV9	CASSRNQDGEWNEQFF
TRBV4-2	CASRQTLADLSGANVLTF
TRBV7-3	CASSSTVSGGYTF
TRBV29-1	CSVEDRGSGYTF
TRBV5-5	CASSSGGDTEAFF
TRBV14	CASSQDLRGSEAFF
TRBV7-2	CASTGLAAGINEQFF
TRBV9	CASSVDRSPNEKLFF
TRBV2	CASTQEWGTDTQYF
TRBV5-1	CASSWGQGPTGELFF
TRBV6-1	CASSDGARYGYTF
TRBV9	CASSVGEGRGPDTQYF
TRBV27	CASSLKRDNSYEQYF
TRBV2	CASRAGTVNGYEQYF
TRBV11-2	CASSLEGGTPLYEQYF
TRBV6-1	CASYPGTGLGEQYF
TRBV28	CASTPSGTGGRNQPQHF
TRBV30	CAWSGLAGAHEQYF
TRBV19	CASSRVTGGAFYEQYF
TRBV15	CATSVRADYEQYF
TRBV20-1	CSAYQPNEQFF
TRBV7-2	CASSGRFGGRETQYF
TRBV29-1	CSVEDRGGGYTF
TRBV7-2	CASSAGTGGLSSYEQYF
TRBV4-1	CASSQSGDQPQHF
TRBV5-4	CAASFGGNYGYTF
TRBV14	CASSSPGGRSYEQYF
TRBV5-1	CASSLTSEREQFF
TRBV28	CASSSPRRVYGYTF
TRBV5-1	CASSFTGTGGFQETQYF
TRBV7-9	CASSYRTGTSGSQYEQYF
TRBV25-1	CASSAFLGGASYNEQFF
TRBV6-1	CASSESDLAYGEQFF
TRBV6-6	CASSYQREAGELFF
TRBV19	CASSGTGSGELFF
TRBV7-3	CASSTRGRGSRLVGDTGELFF
TRBV19	CASSRDYYGYTF
TRBV7-3	CASSLRTKVGQGVPNEQFF
TRBV5-6	CASSLKARTGTYEQYF
TRBV2	CASRPGLFNSPLHF
TRBV7-2	CASSLGGDSYEQYF
TRBV4-2	CASSQVLAGRETQYF
TRBV4-1	CASSQDFSTIQPQHF
TRBV19	CASSLSSGRAGGEQFF